Below are 6 T cell receptor beta chains sequenced from a single sample in a study of cytomegalovirus exposure and HLA in healthy donors (dated by TCRdb to between 2016 and 2019). The library was prepared using the immunoSEQ multiplex PCR assay. A mixture of 60 forward primers for TCR Vbeta segments and 13 reverse primers for TCR Jbeta segments was used in the multiplex PCR. Here the immuneACCESS table is served through TCRdb, limited to in-frame sequences with V and J called. Missing clones are a known gap in these copies; in checked studies unresolved V genes cover under half, and the rest lacks a known reason. Here the sample has tens of thousands of clones; approximately 80% occur a single time. Approximately 2.8% of the sample goes to the ten largest clones. Sequenced material: PBMCs. The source is a man aged 50-60 years in good health and CMV-seronegative.

The CDR3 DNA reads as TGTGCCAGCAGTTCACAGGGGCTAGCGGGGGGGCGGTCAGATACGCAGTATTTT. Protein: CASSSQGLAGGRSDTQYF. J is TRBJ2-3 and V is TRBV28; 12 bases map to TRBD2. V was clipped by 4 bases and J by 4 bases; unmatched bases: 12. The CDR3 is 18 amino acids. CDR1 MDHEN and CDR2 SYDVKM come from the germline V gene.

The chain employs TRBV7-8 and TRBJ2-3; D is possibly TRBD1 (5 bases). The CDR3 sequence is 16 residues long. Deletions cut 5 bases from V and 0 bases from J, with 15 bases between. Germline CDR1 reads SGHVS; CDR2 reads FQNEAQ. The CDR3 here is CASSPRTHPSTDTQYF. The CDR3 nucleotides are TGTGCCAGCAGCCCCCGGACACACCCTAGCACAGATACGCAGTATTTT. Full variable domain (missing parts from reference TRBV7-8 and TRBJ2-3): GAGVSQSPRYKVAKRGQDVALRCDPISGHVSLFWYQQALGQGPEFLTYFQNEAQLDKSGLPSDRFFAERPEGSVSTLKIQRTQQEDSAVYLCASSPRTHPSTDTQYFGPGTRLTVL.

The chain is built from TRBV18 and TRBJ2-1; TRBD1 matches at 9 bases. J was trimmed by 6 bases and V by 8 bases; bases with no gene match: 5. CDR3 length: 13 amino acids. Germline loops: CDR1 KGHSH, CDR2 LQKENI. The CDR3 is CASLKTGGNEQFF. The DNA of the CDR3 is TGTGCCAGCCTCAAGACAGGGGGCAATGAGCAGTTCTTC.

The chain has TRBV6-1 and TRBJ1-1; D not resolved. CDR1 and CDR2 (germline): MNHNS, SASEGT. The CDR3 has 12 amino acids. Trimming cost V 3 bases and J 7 bases, with 9 bases left between them. CDR3 nucleotides: TGTGCCAGCAGTGACCCGTTAATTGAAGCTTTCTTT. Its translation is CASSDPLIEAFF.

This clone was seen a handful of times. The chain has TRBV9 and TRBJ2-5; TRBD1 matches at 8 bases. This CDR3 is 16 amino acids long. Germline CDR1 reads SGDLS; CDR2 reads YYNGEE. V gave up 3 bases and J gave up 5 bases; unmatched junction bases: 12. CDR3 coding DNA: TGTGCCAGCAGCGCGAGGGGAGTGGACAGGGAGGAGACCCAGTACTTC. Translated: CASSARGVDREETQYF.

The chain is built from TRBV28 and TRBJ1-4, with 7 nucleotides matching TRBD1. This CDR3 is 13 amino acids long. With V trimmed by 10 bases and J by 6 bases, 8 bases remained unmatched. Looked up from germline, CDR1 is MDHEN and CDR2 is SYDVKM. The CDR3 protein is CATETGRDEKLFF. The CDR3 DNA sequence: TGTGCCACCGAGACAGGGCGGGATGAAAAACTGTTTTTT.